This TCR beta chain was captured by sequencing in a study of cytomegalovirus exposure and HLA in healthy donors. General study findings and limits: The authors later found most CMV-associated TCR beta chains appeared HLA-restricted.

Those who donated were healthy bone marrow donors. Nominal health characterized the donors when sampled, though unrecorded immune exposures were likely. PCR primers comprised 60 Vbeta and 13 Jbeta primers. Authors' processing steps: It was a later analysis that counted roughly 80 million unique TCR beta chains, of which roughly 11 million were shared. TCRdb keeps only in-frame clones here, not all; method: immunoSEQ multiplex PCR. V and J calls plus clone size are reproduced from that table; the DNA served to infer D and trimming. In the table there are tens of thousands of clones, more than 65% of which are singletons. The CDR3 totals 13 residues. V was trimmed by 5 bases and J by 0 bases, leaving 8 bases between them. Germline assignment: CDR1 GTSNPN and CDR2 SVGIG (reference sequence). A word on this clone: Its antigen is currently unknown.

The genes are TRBV30 and TRBJ2-1; D not certain. The specimen sequenced was PBMCs. This TCR was sampled from a girl aged 2-9 years in good health and CMV-seropositive. The chain's CDR3 is CAWALSSYNEQFF. In DNA, the CDR3 is TGTGCCTGGGCACTGAGCTCCTACAATGAGCAGTTCTTC. Filled out from reference TRBV30 and TRBJ2-1, the complete variable domain reads SQTIHQWPATLVQPVGSPLSLECTVEGTSNPNLYWYRQAAGRGLQLLFYSVGIGQISSEVPQNLSASRPQDRQFILSSKKLLLSDSGFYLCAWALSSYNEQFFGPGTRLTVL.